Listed below are T cell receptor beta chains from one sample, sequenced in a study of CD8 T cell repertoires and HIV-1 epitope variants. The data were produced by immunoSEQ multiplex PCR, yet TCRdb's version contains in-frame clones alone and is incomplete. Among some 87,000 clones listed, just under 75% were seen once. The material sequenced was uncultured baseline CD8+ T cells from peripheral blood mononuclear cells (PBMCs). These receptors were obtained from a male donor with HIV. CDR3s include the opening cysteine and the closing phenylalanine or tryptophan. The D gene is left open where the match is weak. Expanded clones get a size class; other rows say once, few or many, or leave the size out.

TRBV18	few	TRBJ2-1	-	CASSPGLASQYNEQFF	TGTGCCAGCTCACCAGGGCTAGCGAGTCAATACAATGAGCAGTTCTTC
TRBV5-1	medium-sized	TRBJ1-1	-	CASSLATGGTEAFF	TGCGCCAGCAGCTTGGCCACAGGCGGAACTGAAGCTTTCTTT
TRBV6-5	-	TRBJ2-3	-	CASSARPGTDTQYF	TGTGCCAGCAGCGCGCGGCCGGGCACAGATACGCAGTATTTT
TRBV13	few	TRBJ2-3	TRBD2	CASSLRAGGPGDTQYF	TGTGCCAGCAGCTTAAGAGCGGGAGGGCCTGGAGATACGCAGTATTTT
TRBV19	few	TRBJ1-2	-	CASSIGGLGGYTF	TGTGCCAGTAGTATAGGGGGTCTTGGTGGCTACACCTTC
TRBV6-4	once	TRBJ1-2	-	CASSDSSRASGYTF	TGTGCCAGCAGTGACTCGTCCAGGGCCTCAGGCTACACCTTC
TRBV4-1	-	TRBJ1-2	TRBD1	CASSLTGGARGYTF	TGCGCCAGCAGCCTGACAGGGGGCGCGCGGGGCTACACCTTC
TRBV5-1	-	TRBJ2-3	TRBD2	CASSQLAGAGTDTQYF	TGCGCCAGCAGCCAACTAGCGGGAGCTGGCACAGATACGCAGTATTTT
TRBV7-9	-	TRBJ2-7	-	CASSWQGPVDGQYF	TGTGCCAGCAGCTGGCAGGGTCCGGTCGATGGGCAGTACTTC
TRBV19	-	TRBJ2-7	-	CASSPRGGGRYEQYF	TGTGCCAGTAGTCCCCGCGGCGGAGGAAGGTACGAGCAGTACTTC
TRBV13	once	TRBJ2-7	TRBD1	CASSLGSGTGHSYEQYF	TGTGCCAGCAGCTTAGGCTCAGGGACAGGGCACTCCTACGAGCAGTACTTC
TRBV10-3	-	TRBJ1-2	-	CAISDGPNYGYTF	TGTGCCATCAGTGATGGCCCAAACTATGGCTACACCTTC
TRBV19	-	TRBJ1-2	-	CASSRQALGDYGYTF	TGTGCCAGTAGCCGACAGGCTCTAGGGGACTATGGCTACACCTTC
TRBV6-1	-	TRBJ1-6	-	CASSPPQTNSPLHF	TGTGCCAGCAGTCCCCCACAGACCAATTCACCCCTCCACTTT
TRBV19	once	TRBJ2-5	-	CASSMLPGFQETQYF	TGTGCCAGTAGTATGCTACCAGGGTTCCAAGAGACCCAGTACTTC
TRBV6-5	few	TRBJ1-1	-	CASSYSPGDTEAFF	TGTGCCAGCAGTTACTCCCCAGGGGACACTGAAGCTTTCTTT
TRBV28	-	TRBJ1-5	-	CASSPQGYSNQPQHF	TGTGCCAGCAGTCCCCAGGGTTATAGCAATCAGCCCCAGCATTTT
TRBV4-1	-	TRBJ2-6	TRBD1	CASSQTGGSGANVLTF	TGCGCCAGCAGCCAGACAGGGGGCTCTGGGGCCAACGTCCTGACTTTC
TRBV7-2	once	TRBJ2-7	TRBD1	CASSLLGTGLYEQYF	TGTGCCAGCAGCTTACTCGGGACAGGGCTCTACGAGCAGTACTTC
TRBV19	-	TRBJ2-5	-	CASRGRGGETQYF	TGTGCCAGTAGGGGTCGGGGTGGGGAGACCCAGTACTTC
TRBV6-5	once	TRBJ2-7	TRBD1	CASSRTGGTWNEQYF	TGTGCCAGCAGCCGGACAGGGGGTACCTGGAACGAGCAGTACTTC
TRBV29-1	-	TRBJ2-7	-	CSGLPAGGGEQYF	TGCAGCGGGCTACCAGCCGGAGGAGGGGAGCAGTACTTC
TRBV27	-	TRBJ1-1	-	CASSFYGQMAEAFF	TGTGCCAGCAGTTTTTACGGACAGATGGCTGAAGCTTTCTTT
TRBV7-2	-	TRBJ2-7	-	CASSLGAGPSGEQYF	TGTGCCAGCAGCTTAGGGGCAGGGCCTTCGGGAGAGCAGTACTTC
TRBV7-9	-	TRBJ2-7	TRBD2	CASSLETSGRSFWNF	TGTGCCAGCAGCTTAGAAACTAGCGGGAGGTCCTTTTGGAACTTC
TRBV28	-	TRBJ2-3	-	CASSLGIDTQYF	TGTGCCAGCAGTTTAGGGATAGATACGCAGTATTTT
TRBV7-6	many	TRBJ2-7	TRBD1	CASSLGQGAFGHEQYF	TGTGCCAGCAGCTTAGGCCAGGGGGCCTTCGGGCACGAGCAGTACTTC
TRBV7-9	-	TRBJ1-1	TRBD1	CASSRQGSSTEAFF	TGTGCCAGCAGTAGACAGGGCTCGAGCACTGAAGCTTTCTTT
TRBV19	few	TRBJ2-3	TRBD2	CASSVVAGGITDTQYF	TGTGCCAGTAGCGTAGTAGCGGGAGGTATTACAGATACGCAGTATTTT
TRBV7-9	-	TRBJ2-2	TRBD1	CASSLERTGSAGELFF	TGTGCCAGCAGCTTAGAGAGGACAGGGAGCGCCGGGGAGCTGTTTTTT
TRBV19	few	TRBJ2-1	TRBD1	CASTPEMTGVTYNEQFF	TGTGCCAGTACCCCCGAAATGACAGGGGTCACCTACAATGAGCAGTTCTTC
TRBV28	-	TRBJ2-3	TRBD1	CASSLWEGQGDGTDTQYF	TGTGCCAGCAGTTTATGGGAAGGACAGGGGGATGGCACAGATACGCAGTATTTT
TRBV13	-	TRBJ2-7	-	CASSLSQGEQYF	TGTGCCAGCAGCTTGTCACAGGGCGAGCAGTACTTC
TRBV6-6	-	TRBJ2-1	-	CASSYSPGKNYNEQFF	TGTGCCAGCAGTTACTCGCCAGGAAAGAATTACAATGAGCAGTTCTTC
TRBV5-4	-	TRBJ2-1	-	CASSFGINEQFF	TGTGCCAGCAGCTTCGGGATAAATGAGCAGTTCTTC
TRBV28	few	TRBJ1-1	-	CASRGKPEAFF	TGTGCCAGCAGGGGGAAGCCTGAAGCTTTCTTT
TRBV19	-	TRBJ2-1	TRBD2	CASRKGLAGDNEQFF	TGTGCCAGTAGAAAGGGACTAGCGGGGGACAATGAGCAGTTCTTC
TRBV5-4	few	TRBJ1-4	-	CASSLGANEKLFF	TGTGCCAGCAGCTTGGGAGCCAATGAAAAACTGTTTTTT
TRBV4-1	-	TRBJ2-7	-	CASSQVDIVAFHEQYF	TGCGCCAGCAGCCAAGTCGATATAGTAGCTTTCCACGAGCAGTACTTC
TRBV9	-	TRBJ1-5	-	CASSVDGGSNQPQHF	TGTGCCAGCAGCGTAGATGGGGGTAGCAATCAGCCCCAGCATTTT
TRBV19	-	TRBJ2-5	-	CASSDRIQETQYF	TGTGCCAGTAGTGACCGGATACAAGAGACCCAGTACTTC
TRBV9	-	TRBJ1-1	-	CASSPLTGNTEAFF	TGTGCCAGCAGCCCACTTACGGGGAACACTGAAGCTTTCTTT
TRBV6-5	-	TRBJ2-3	-	CASSYSGLDTQYF	TGTGCCAGCAGTTACTCAGGTCTAGATACGCAGTATTTT
TRBV27	-	TRBJ2-7	TRBD1	CASSHGQGSTTYEQYF	TGTGCCAGCAGTCATGGACAGGGGTCAACTACCTACGAGCAGTACTTC
TRBV2	-	TRBJ1-5	-	CASNTQGNQPQHF	TGTGCCAGCAATACGCAGGGCAATCAGCCCCAGCATTTT
TRBV5-1	-	TRBJ1-6	-	CASSQGGGGGSPLHF	TGCGCCAGCAGCCAGGGCGGGGGAGGAGGTTCACCCCTCCACTTT
TRBV5-6	-	TRBJ2-3	-	CASSRFGSGSTDTQYF	TGTGCCAGCAGCCGGTTCGGGAGCGGGAGCACAGATACGCAGTATTTT
TRBV5-1	-	TRBJ2-2	-	CASSEGSGELFF	TGCGCCAGCAGCGAAGGGTCCGGGGAGCTGTTTTTT
TRBV19	-	TRBJ2-4	-	CASTPPGTKNIQYF	TGTGCCAGTACCCCCCCGGGAACCAAAAACATTCAGTACTTC
TRBV5-6	-	TRBJ2-7	-	CASSPDFTGPYEQYF	TGTGCCAGCAGCCCGGACTTTACAGGGCCCTACGAGCAGTACTTC
TRBV15	few	TRBJ2-5	-	CATNRGAETQYF	TGTGCCACCAATCGGGGGGCAGAGACCCAGTACTTC
TRBV2	-	TRBJ1-2	-	CASSEALRGYGYTF	TGTGCCAGCAGTGAAGCGCTTAGAGGATATGGCTACACCTTC
TRBV18	once	TRBJ2-1	-	CASSLGRGSYNEQFF	TGTGCCAGCTCACTGGGGCGCGGGTCCTACAATGAGCAGTTCTTC
TRBV2	-	TRBJ1-5	-	CASSEGNNQPQHF	TGTGCCAGCAGTGAGGGGAATAATCAGCCCCAGCATTTT
TRBV2	few	TRBJ1-5	-	CASSEYRDQPQHF	TGTGCCAGCAGTGAATACAGAGATCAGCCCCAGCATTTT
TRBV2	-	TRBJ2-7	-	CASNGGAYEQYF	TGTGCCAGCAACGGGGGAGCCTACGAGCAGTACTTC
TRBV19	-	TRBJ2-7	-	CASRLRYGDSEQYF	TGTGCCAGTAGATTAAGGTATGGCGATAGCGAGCAGTACTTC